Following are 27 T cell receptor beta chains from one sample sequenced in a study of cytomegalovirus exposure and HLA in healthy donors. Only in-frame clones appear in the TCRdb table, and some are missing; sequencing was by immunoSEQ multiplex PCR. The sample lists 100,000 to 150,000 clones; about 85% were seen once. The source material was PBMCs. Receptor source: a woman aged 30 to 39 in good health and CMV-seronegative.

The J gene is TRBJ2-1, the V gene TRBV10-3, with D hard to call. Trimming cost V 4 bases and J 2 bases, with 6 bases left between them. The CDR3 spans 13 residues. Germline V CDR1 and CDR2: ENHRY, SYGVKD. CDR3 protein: CAISATAYNEQFF. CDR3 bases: TGTGCCATCAGTGCAACAGCCTACAATGAGCAGTTCTTC.

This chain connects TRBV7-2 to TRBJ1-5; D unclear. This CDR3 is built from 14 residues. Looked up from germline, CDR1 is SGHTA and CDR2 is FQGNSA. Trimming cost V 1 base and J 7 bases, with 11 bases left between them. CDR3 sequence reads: CASSLGPRGQPQHF. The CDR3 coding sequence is TGTGCCAGCAGCTTAGGTCCCAGAGGACAGCCCCAGCATTTT. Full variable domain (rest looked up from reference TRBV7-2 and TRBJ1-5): GAGVSQSPSNKVTEKGKDVELRCDPISGHTALYWYRQSLGQGLEFLIYFQGNSAPDKSGLPSDRFSAERTGGSVSTLTIQRTQQEDSAVYLCASSLGPRGQPQHFGDGTRLSIL.

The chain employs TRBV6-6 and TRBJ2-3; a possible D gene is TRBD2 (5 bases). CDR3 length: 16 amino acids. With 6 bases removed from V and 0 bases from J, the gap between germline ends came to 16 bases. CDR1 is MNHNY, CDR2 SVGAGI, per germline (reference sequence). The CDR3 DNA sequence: TGTGCCAGCAGCTACCCCGGACTGCCTAGCACAGATACGCAGTATTTT. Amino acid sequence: CASSYPGLPSTDTQYF.

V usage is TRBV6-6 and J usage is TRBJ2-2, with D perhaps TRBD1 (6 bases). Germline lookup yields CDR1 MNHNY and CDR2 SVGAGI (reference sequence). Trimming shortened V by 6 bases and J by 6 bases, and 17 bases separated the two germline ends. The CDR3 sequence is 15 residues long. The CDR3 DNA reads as TGTGCCAGCAGCCGAGGCACCACAGGGTCCGGGGAGCTGTTTTTT. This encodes CASSRGTTGSGELFF.

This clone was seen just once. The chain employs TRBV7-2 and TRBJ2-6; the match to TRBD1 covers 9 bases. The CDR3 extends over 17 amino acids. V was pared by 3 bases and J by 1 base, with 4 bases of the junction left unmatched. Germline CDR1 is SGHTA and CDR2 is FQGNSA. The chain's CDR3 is CASSLSGTGSGANVLTF. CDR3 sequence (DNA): TGTGCCAGCAGCTTGTCCGGGACAGGGTCTGGGGCCAACGTCCTGACTTTC.

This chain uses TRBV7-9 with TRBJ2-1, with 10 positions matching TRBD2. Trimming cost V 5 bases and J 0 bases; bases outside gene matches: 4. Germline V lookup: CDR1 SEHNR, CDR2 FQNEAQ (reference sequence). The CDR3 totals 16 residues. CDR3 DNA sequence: TGTGCCAGCAGCGGAGCGGGGGGGACCTCCTACAATGAGCAGTTCTTC. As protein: CASSGAGGTSYNEQFF.

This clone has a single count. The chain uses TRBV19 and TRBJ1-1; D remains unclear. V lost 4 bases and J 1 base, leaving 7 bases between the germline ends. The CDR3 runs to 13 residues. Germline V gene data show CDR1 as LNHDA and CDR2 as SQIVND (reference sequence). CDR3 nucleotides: TGTGCCAGTAGTAACTGGAGGAACACTGAAGCTTTCTTT. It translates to CASSNWRNTEAFF.

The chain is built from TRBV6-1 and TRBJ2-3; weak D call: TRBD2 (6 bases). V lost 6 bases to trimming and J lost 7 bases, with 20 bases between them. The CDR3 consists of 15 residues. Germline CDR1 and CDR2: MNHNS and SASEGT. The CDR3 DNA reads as TGTGCCAGCAGCGCTGTAGGAGGGGTGATAAATACGCAGTATTTT. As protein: CASSAVGGVINTQYF.

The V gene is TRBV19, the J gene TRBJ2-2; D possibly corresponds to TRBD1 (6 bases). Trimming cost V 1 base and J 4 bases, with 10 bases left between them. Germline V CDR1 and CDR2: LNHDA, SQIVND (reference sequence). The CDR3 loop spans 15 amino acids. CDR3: CASSIGTVGTGELFF. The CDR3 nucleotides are TGTGCCAGTAGTATAGGGACAGTGGGCACCGGGGAGCTGTTTTTT.

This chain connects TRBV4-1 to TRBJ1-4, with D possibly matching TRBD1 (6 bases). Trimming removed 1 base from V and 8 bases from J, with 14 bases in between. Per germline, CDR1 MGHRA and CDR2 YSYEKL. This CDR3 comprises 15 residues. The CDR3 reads CASSQGLEGGEKLFF. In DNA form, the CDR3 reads TGCGCCAGCAGCCAAGGGTTGGAAGGGGGAGAAAAACTGTTTTTT.

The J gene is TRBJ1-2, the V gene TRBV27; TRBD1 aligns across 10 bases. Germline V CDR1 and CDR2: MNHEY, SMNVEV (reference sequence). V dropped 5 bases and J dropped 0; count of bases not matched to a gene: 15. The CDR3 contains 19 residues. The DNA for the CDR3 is TGTGCCAGCAGTACCCGAAACCGCTTGGACAGGGGGACTAACTATGGCTACACCTTC. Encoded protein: CASSTRNRLDRGTNYGYTF.

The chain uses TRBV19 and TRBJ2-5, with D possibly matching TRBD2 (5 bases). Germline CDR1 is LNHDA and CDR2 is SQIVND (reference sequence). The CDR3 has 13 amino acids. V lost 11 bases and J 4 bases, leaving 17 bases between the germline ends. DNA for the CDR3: TGTGCCGCAGGAGGTTCCAAACGAGAGACCCAGTACTTC. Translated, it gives CAAGGSKRETQYF.

The CDR3 here is CAWSRGQGVIEQYF. For the CDR3, the DNA is TGTGCCTGGAGTAGGGGACAGGGGGTGATCGAGCAGTACTTC. The V call is TRBV30, the J call TRBJ2-7; 11 bases line up with TRBD1. The CDR3 consists of 14 residues. V lost 2 bases, J lost 6 bases, and 6 bases stayed unmatched. CDR1 is GTSNPN and CDR2 is SVGIG in the germline V gene (reference sequence).

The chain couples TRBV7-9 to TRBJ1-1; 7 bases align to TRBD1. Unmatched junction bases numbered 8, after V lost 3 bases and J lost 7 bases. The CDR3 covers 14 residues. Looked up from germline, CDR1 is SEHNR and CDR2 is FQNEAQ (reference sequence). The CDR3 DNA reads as TGTGCCAGCAGCTTGGACAGGACTCAGGGTGAAGCTTTCTTT. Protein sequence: CASSLDRTQGEAFF.

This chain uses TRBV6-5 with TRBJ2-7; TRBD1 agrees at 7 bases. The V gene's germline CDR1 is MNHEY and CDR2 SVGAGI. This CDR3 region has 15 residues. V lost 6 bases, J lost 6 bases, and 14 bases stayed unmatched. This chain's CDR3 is CASRLVRGGSGEQYF. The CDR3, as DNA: TGTGCCAGCAGACTAGTCCGAGGGGGCTCTGGCGAGCAGTACTTC.

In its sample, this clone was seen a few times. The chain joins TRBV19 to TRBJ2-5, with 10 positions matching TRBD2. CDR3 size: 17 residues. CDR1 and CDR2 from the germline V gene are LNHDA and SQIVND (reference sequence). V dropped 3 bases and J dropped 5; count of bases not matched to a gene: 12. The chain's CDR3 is CASSMGSLAGARETQYF. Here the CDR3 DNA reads TGTGCCAGTAGTATGGGTTCGCTAGCGGGGGCTAGGGAGACCCAGTACTTC.

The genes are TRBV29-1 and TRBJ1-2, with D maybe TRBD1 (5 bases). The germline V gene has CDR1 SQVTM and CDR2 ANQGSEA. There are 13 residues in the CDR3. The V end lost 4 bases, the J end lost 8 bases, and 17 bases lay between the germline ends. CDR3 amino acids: CSVATVGGEGYTF. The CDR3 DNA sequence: TGCAGCGTTGCGACCGTCGGGGGTGAGGGCTACACCTTC.

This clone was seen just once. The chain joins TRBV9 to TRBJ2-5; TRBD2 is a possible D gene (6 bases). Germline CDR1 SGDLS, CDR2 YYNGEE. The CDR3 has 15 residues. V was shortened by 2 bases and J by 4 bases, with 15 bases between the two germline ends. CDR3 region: CASSVGETRLETQYF. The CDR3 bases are TGTGCCAGCAGCGTGGGGGAGACTAGATTAGAGACCCAGTACTTC.

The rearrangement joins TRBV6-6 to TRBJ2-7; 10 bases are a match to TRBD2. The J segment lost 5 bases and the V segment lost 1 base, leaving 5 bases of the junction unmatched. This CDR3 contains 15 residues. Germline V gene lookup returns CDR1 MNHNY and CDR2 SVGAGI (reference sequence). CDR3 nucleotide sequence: TGTGCCAGCAGTTACTTTCTAGCGGGGGCGGACGAGCAGTACTTC. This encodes CASSYFLAGADEQYF.

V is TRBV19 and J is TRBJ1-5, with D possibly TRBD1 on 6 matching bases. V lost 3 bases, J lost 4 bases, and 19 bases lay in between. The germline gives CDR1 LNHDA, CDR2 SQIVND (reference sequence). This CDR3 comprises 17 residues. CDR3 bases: TGTGCCAGTAGTATCGGTCCGATGGACAGAGGAAATCAGCCCCAGCATTTT. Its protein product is CASSIGPMDRGNQPQHF.

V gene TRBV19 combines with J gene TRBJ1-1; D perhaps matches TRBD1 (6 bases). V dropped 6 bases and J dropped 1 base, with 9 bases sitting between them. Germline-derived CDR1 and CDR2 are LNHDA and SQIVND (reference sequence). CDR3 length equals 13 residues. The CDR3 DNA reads TGTGCCAGTAGCCTGACAGGGAACACTGAAGCTTTCTTT. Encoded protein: CASSLTGNTEAFF. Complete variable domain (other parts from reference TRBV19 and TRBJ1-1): DGGITQSPKYLFRKEGQNVTLSCEQNLNHDAMYWYRQDPGQGLRLIYYSQIVNDFQKGDIAEGYSVSREKKESFPLTVTSAQKNPTAFYLCASSLTGNTEAFFGQGTRLTVV.

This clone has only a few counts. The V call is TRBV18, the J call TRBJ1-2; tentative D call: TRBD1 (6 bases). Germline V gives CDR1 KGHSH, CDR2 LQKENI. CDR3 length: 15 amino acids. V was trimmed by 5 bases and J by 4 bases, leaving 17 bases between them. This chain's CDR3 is CASSTRGGASYGYTF. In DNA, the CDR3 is TGTGCCAGCTCAACCCGGGGGGGGGCGAGCTATGGCTACACCTTC.

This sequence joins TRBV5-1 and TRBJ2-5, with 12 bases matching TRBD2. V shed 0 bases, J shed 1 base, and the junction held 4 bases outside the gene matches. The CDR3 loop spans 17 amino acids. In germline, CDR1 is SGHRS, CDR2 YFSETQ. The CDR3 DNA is TGCGCCAGCAGCTTGGCCCCTAGCGGGGGGGCCCAAGAGACCCAGTACTTC. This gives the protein CASSLAPSGGAQETQYF.

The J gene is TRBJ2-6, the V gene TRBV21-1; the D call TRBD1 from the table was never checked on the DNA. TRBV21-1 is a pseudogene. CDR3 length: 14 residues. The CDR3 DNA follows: TGTGCCAGCAGGGGCAGGGCTGGGGCCAACGTCCTGACTTTC. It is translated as CASRGRAGANVLTF.

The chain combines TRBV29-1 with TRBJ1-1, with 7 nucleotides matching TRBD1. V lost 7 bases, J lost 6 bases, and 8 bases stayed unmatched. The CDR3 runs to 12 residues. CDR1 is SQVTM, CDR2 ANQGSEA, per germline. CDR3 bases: TGCAGCGCAAGACAGGGAGTCGCTGAAGCTTTCTTT. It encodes CSARQGVAEAFF.

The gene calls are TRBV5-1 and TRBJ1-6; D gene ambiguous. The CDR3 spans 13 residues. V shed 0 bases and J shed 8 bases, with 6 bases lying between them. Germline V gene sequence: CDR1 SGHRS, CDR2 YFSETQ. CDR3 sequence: CASSLVEDSPLHF. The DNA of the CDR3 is TGCGCCAGCAGCTTGGTCGAGGATTCACCCCTCCACTTT.

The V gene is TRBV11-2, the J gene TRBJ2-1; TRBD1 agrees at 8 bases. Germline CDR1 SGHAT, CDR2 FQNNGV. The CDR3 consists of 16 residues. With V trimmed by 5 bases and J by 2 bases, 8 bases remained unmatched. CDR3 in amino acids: CASSPRPGGPYNEQFF. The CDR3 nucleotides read TGTGCCAGCAGCCCCCGGCCAGGGGGCCCCTACAATGAGCAGTTCTTC.